One and the same sample provided the 17 T cell receptor beta chains below, sequenced in a study of blood T cell repertoires in COVID-19. Libraries were prepared by immunoSEQ multiplex PCR; TCRdb keeps only in-frame clonotypes and omits some of them. The sample shows about 260,000 clones, over 80% of them seen only once. Sequencing was done on a sample of peripheral blood. The receptors come from a woman aged 70-85 years with COVID-19, enrolled during active disease.

This clone came up a few times. The chain uses TRBV2 and TRBJ2-7; possibly TRBD1 for D (6 bases). The V gene's germline CDR1 is SNHLY and CDR2 FYNNEI. The V and J ends lost 10 bases and 3 bases respectively, with 13 bases between them. This CDR3 contains 12 residues. For the CDR3, the DNA is TGTGCCACCAGACAGGCCGGCTACGAGCAGTACTTC. Its protein product is CATRQAGYEQYF. The full variable domain, rest sourced from reference TRBV2 and TRBJ2-7, is EPEVTQTPSHQVTQMGQEVILRCVPISNHLYFYWYRQILGQKVEFLVSFYNNEISEKSEIFDDQFSVERPDGSNFTLKIRSTKLEDSAMYFCATRQAGYEQYFGPGTRLTVT.

The V and J genes are TRBV5-1 and TRBJ1-4; D is uncertain. Germline V gives CDR1 SGHRS, CDR2 YFSETQ. This CDR3 has 15 amino acids. V lost 4 bases to trimming and J lost 0 bases, with 10 bases between them. The CDR3 loop is CASSATPATNEKLFF. In DNA form, the CDR3 reads TGCGCCAGCAGCGCGACACCTGCAACTAATGAAAAACTGTTTTTT.

The J gene is TRBJ2-7, the V gene TRBV3-1 (or the pseudogene TRBV3-2), with a tentative D call TRBD2 (6 bases). The germline V gene has CDR1 LGHDT and CDR2 YNNKEL (reference sequence). This CDR3 has 15 residues. Trimming cost V 0 bases and J 2 bases, with 11 bases left between them. In DNA form, the CDR3 reads TGTGCCAGCAGCCAAGATCCGGGGGTAACCTACGAGCAGTACTTC. As protein: CASSQDPGVTYEQYF.

The chain links TRBV5-4 to TRBJ1-2; D might be TRBD1 (6 bases). CDR1 SGHNT and CDR2 YYREEE come from the germline V gene (reference sequence). The V and J ends lost 0 bases and 4 bases respectively, with 10 bases between them. The CDR3 runs 14 residues. CDR3 residues: CASSLAGVRYGYTF. The CDR3 nucleotides are TGTGCCAGCAGCTTGGCAGGGGTGCGCTATGGCTACACCTTC.

The chain couples TRBV15 to TRBJ1-2; the D gene is possibly TRBD1 (5 bases). V lost 0 bases and J lost 4, with 18 bases in between. The CDR3 has 17 amino acids. Germline V gene data show CDR1 as LNHNV and CDR2 as YYDKDF (reference sequence). Here the CDR3 DNA reads TGTGCCACCAGCAGAGAGGAGCCTCGTCGGGGACTCTATGGCTACACCTTC. This translates into CATSREEPRRGLYGYTF.

The J gene is TRBJ2-7, the V gene TRBV5-1; 8 nucleotides align to TRBD1. V lost 5 bases, J lost 5 bases, and 6 bases stayed unmatched. Germline V gene sequence: CDR1 SGHRS, CDR2 YFSETQ. The CDR3 is 13 amino acids. This chain's CDR3 is CASRAGGGDEQYF. The CDR3 DNA follows: TGCGCCAGCAGGGCAGGGGGCGGCGACGAGCAGTACTTC.

The chain recombines TRBV6-5 with TRBJ1-2; 7 positions match TRBD1. Germline values: CDR1 MNHEY, CDR2 SVGAGI. The CDR3 is made up of 13 amino acids. The V and J ends lost 5 bases and 3 bases, in that order; junction bases with no gene match: 3. The DNA for the CDR3 is TGTGCCAGCAGTCCAGACAGGGACTATGGCTACACCTTC. Amino acid sequence: CASSPDRDYGYTF.

The V and J genes are TRBV11-3 and TRBJ2-5, with D unclear. Germline V gives CDR1 SGHNT, CDR2 YENEEA. V shed 5 bases and J shed 1 base, with 20 bases lying between them. This CDR3 spans 17 amino acids. CDR3 nucleotide sequence: TGTGCCAGCAGCATAGGCTGGCAGGCGATTCTCCAAGAGACCCAGTACTTC. Translation gives CASSIGWQAILQETQYF.

This rearrangement joins TRBV19 to TRBJ2-7; TRBD2 is a possible D gene (5 bases). This CDR3 is 16 amino acids long. Germline V CDR1 and CDR2: LNHDA, SQIVND (reference sequence). Trimming shortened V by 3 bases and J by 3 bases, and 18 bases separated the two germline ends. CDR3 nucleotide sequence: TGTGCCAGTAGTATGAGTGGCGGGTATTCGTTCTACGAGCAGTACTTC. Amino acid sequence: CASSMSGGYSFYEQYF.

J is TRBJ1-6 and V is TRBV5-1; a possible D gene is TRBD1 (6 bases). The CDR3 runs 14 residues. Between the trimmed V and J ends, which lost 4 bases and 10 bases, there was a span of 15 bases. Germline assignment: CDR1 SGHRS and CDR2 YFSETQ. For the CDR3, the DNA is TGCGCCAGCAGCCCACAGGGTCCAGGGTCACCCCTCCACTTT. This translates into CASSPQGPGSPLHF.

The chain employs TRBV30 and TRBJ2-1; maybe TRBD1 (6 bases). CDR3 size: 13 residues. Germline V gene sequence: CDR1 GTSNPN, CDR2 SVGIG (reference sequence). Trimming stripped 4 bases from V and 4 bases from J, with 11 bases between. CDR3 nucleotide sequence: TGTGCCTGGAAATTGGGGGCTTACAATGAGCAGTTCTTC. Its protein is CAWKLGAYNEQFF.

This sequence joins TRBV5-1 and TRBJ2-7, with 8 bases fitting TRBD2. CDR1 and CDR2 from the germline V gene are SGHRS and YFSETQ. CDR3 length: 14 amino acids. The junction had 5 bases not matched to a gene; V was cut back by 4 bases and J by 2 bases. In nucleotides, the CDR3 is TGCGCCAGCAGCATAAATAGCGGGGCCTACGAGCAGTACTTC. It encodes CASSINSGAYEQYF.

This clone was recorded only once. The genes are TRBV5-1 and TRBJ1-1; the D is unclear. Between the trimmed V and J ends, which lost 0 bases and 3 bases, there was a span of 9 bases. The CDR3 is made up of 14 amino acids. Germline loops: CDR1 SGHRS, CDR2 YFSETQ. This chain's CDR3 is CASSLGGGDTEAFF. DNA for the CDR3: TGCGCCAGCAGCTTGGGGGGAGGTGACACTGAAGCTTTCTTT.

The chain uses TRBV24-1 and TRBJ1-2; a weak D match, TRBD1 (5 bases). The CDR3 is 14 amino acids. From germline, CDR1 is KGHDR and CDR2 SFDVKD. V was trimmed by 3 bases and J by 3 bases, leaving 10 bases between them. DNA for the CDR3: TGTGCCACCAGTGATCCAGGGCTGTACTATGGCTACACCTTC. Translation: CATSDPGLYYGYTF.

The CDR3: CASSTSGRAWETQYF. The CDR3 nucleotides read TGTGCCAGCAGTACTAGCGGGAGGGCGTGGGAGACCCAGTACTTC. The chain has TRBV5-5 and TRBJ2-5; 13 bases are a match to TRBD2. The germline gives CDR1 SGHKS, CDR2 YYEKEE (reference sequence). This CDR3 region has 15 residues. V shed 5 bases, J shed 5 bases, and the junction held 6 bases outside the gene matches. Using reference TRBV5-5 and TRBJ2-5 for the parts outside the CDR3, the full variable domain is DAGVTQSPTHLIKTRGQQVTLRCSPISGHKSVSWYQQVLGQGPQFIFQYYEKEERGRGNFPDRFSARQFPNYSSELNVNALLLGDSALYLCASSTSGRAWETQYFGPGTRLLVL.

The CDR3, as DNA: TGTGCCTGGAGTCAGTCTAGCCCAGGTCCCACCGGGGAGCTGTTTTTT. Amino acids: CAWSQSSPGPTGELFF. This sequence joins TRBV30 and TRBJ2-2, with D perhaps matching TRBD2 (5 bases). Germline V lookup: CDR1 GTSNPN, CDR2 SVGIG (reference sequence). V was clipped by 2 bases and J by 4 bases, with 17 bases between them. The CDR3 runs 16 residues.

This clone was counted a single time. V is TRBV7-8 and J is TRBJ2-2, with 7 bases aligning to TRBD2. The CDR3 extends over 18 amino acids. Looked up from germline, CDR1 is SGHVS and CDR2 is FQNEAQ. After removal of 5 bases from V and 4 bases from J, the junction contained 16 bases not matched to a gene. The CDR3 nucleotides read TGTGCCAGCAGCCCCCGGCAGGCGGGAGCGCCGGGCACCGGGGAGCTGTTTTTT. It translates to CASSPRQAGAPGTGELFF.